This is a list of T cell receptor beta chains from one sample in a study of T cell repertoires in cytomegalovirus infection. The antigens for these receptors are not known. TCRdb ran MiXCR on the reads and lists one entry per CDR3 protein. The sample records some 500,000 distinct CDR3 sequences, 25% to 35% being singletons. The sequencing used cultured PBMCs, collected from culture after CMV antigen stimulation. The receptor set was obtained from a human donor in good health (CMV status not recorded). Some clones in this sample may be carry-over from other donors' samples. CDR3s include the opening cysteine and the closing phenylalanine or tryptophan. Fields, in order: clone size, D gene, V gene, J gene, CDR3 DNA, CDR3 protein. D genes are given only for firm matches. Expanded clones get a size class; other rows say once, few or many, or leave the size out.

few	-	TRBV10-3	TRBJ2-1	TGTGCCATCACCCCGTCGAGCTCCTACAATGAGCAGTTCTTC	CAITPSSSYNEQFF
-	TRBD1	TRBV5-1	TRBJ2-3	TGCGCCAGCAGCCCTACGACAGGGGCAGATACGCAGTATTTT	CASSPTTGADTQYF
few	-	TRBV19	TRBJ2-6	TGTGCCAGTAGATTGGGTGGGCCTGGGGCCAACGTCCTGACTTTC	CASRLGGPGANVLTF
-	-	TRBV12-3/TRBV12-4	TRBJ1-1	TGTGCCAGCAGTTCCGGGCGAGCTTTCTTT	CASSSGRAFF
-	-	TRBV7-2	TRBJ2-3	TGTGCCAGCAGCTTAGCGTTCCAGATACCTAGCACAGATACGCAGTATTTT	CASSLAFQIPSTDTQYF
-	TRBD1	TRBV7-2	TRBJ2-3	TGTGCCAGCAGCTTAACTGGGACAGGGTACTCCACAGATACGCAGTATTTT	CASSLTGTGYSTDTQYF
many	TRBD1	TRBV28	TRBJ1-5	TGTGCCAGCAGTTCCCTGACAGGGGGCAATCAGCCCCAGCATTTT	CASSSLTGGNQPQHF
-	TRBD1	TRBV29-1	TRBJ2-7	TGCAGCGTTGATTCGGGGACAGGTTTTTACGAGCAGTACTTC	CSVDSGTGFYEQYF
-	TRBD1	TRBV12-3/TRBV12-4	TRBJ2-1	TGTGCCAGCACTCCTCGACAGGGTATCTACAATGAGCAGTTCTTC	CASTPRQGIYNEQFF
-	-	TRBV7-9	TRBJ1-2	TGTGCCAGCAGCTTACGGGAGGCGGAAGGCTACACCTTC	CASSLREAEGYTF
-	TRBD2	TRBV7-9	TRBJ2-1	TGTGCCAGCAGGCCTAGCGGGAGGGAGAATGAGCAGTTCTTC	CASRPSGRENEQFF
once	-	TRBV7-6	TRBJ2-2	TGTGCCAGCAGCTTGATATGGACCGGGGAGCTGTTTTTT	CASSLIWTGELFF
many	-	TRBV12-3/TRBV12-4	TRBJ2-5	TGTGCCAGCAGCTTAGGACAGCAAGAGACCCAGTACTTC	CASSLGQQETQYF
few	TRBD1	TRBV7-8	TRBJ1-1	TGTGCCAGCAGCTTATGGTCCGGACAGGGTACAGAAGCTTTCTTT	CASSLWSGQGTEAFF
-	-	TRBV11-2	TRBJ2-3	TGTGCCAGCGTTCGTACAGATACGCAGTATTTT	CASVRTDTQYF
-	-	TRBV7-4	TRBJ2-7	TGTGCCAGCAGCTTGCCGCCGCACGAGCAGTACTTC	CASSLPPHEQYF
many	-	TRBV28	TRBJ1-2	TGTGCCAGCAGTTCAATCCCTCCGGGCCTCATTGACTCTAACTATGGCTACACCTTC	CASSSIPPGLIDSNYGYTF
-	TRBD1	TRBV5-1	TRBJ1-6	TGCGCCAGCAGCCAAGACAGGGGAGCCCGATCACCCCTCCACTTT	CASSQDRGARSPLHF
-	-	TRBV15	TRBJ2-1	TGTGCCACCAGCAGAGATAGGGGCAGGGTCCTGTTCTTC	CATSRDRGRVLFF
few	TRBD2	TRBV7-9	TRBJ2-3	TGTGCCAGCAGCCTGGGAGGACTAGCGGAATCCACAGATACGCAGTATTTT	CASSLGGLAESTDTQYF
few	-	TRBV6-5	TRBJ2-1	TGTGCCAGCAGTTACACAGGGTTAGGGGTCAATGAGCAGTTCTTC	CASSYTGLGVNEQFF
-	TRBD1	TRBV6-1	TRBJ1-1	TGTGCCAGCAGTGAAGCGACAGGGGGCTTGAACACTGAAGCTTTCTTT	CASSEATGGLNTEAFF
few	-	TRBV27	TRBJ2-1	TGTGCCAGCAGTCCGCCGGCGGGGTCTAGCGAGCAGTTCTTC	CASSPPAGSSEQFF
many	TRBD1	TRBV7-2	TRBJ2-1	TGTGCCAGCAGCTTAGGGAGGCGACAGGGGCTTAATGAGCAGTTCTTC	CASSLGRRQGLNEQFF
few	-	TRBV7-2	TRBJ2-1	TGTGCCAGCAGCTTAGTAGGCGGAGCGGCGCAGTTCTTC	CASSLVGGAAQFF
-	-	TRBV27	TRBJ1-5	TGTGCCAGCAGACCCGGGAGCCCTTATAGCAATCAGCCCCAGCATTTT	CASRPGSPYSNQPQHF
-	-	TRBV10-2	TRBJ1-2	TGCGCCAGCAGCAGGGACGTCGATGGCTACACCTTC	CASSRDVDGYTF
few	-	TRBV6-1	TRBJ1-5	TGTGCCAGCAGTTACGGTAGCAATCAGCCCCAGCATTTT	CASSYGSNQPQHF
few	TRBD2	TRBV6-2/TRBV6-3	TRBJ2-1	TGTGCCAGCAGAGTTCACCCTGTTGCGGGAGGGCCGAATGAGCAGTTCTTC	CASRVHPVAGGPNEQFF
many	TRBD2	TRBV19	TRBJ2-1	TGTGCCAGTACCGCCGGACTAGCGGGGATCAATGAGCAGTTCTTC	CASTAGLAGINEQFF
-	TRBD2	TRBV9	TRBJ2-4	TGTGCCAGCAGCGTAGGGCCTAGCGGAGCCCCCCAAAACATTCAGTACTTC	CASSVGPSGAPQNIQYF
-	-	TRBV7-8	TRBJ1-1	TGTGCCAGCGGGACTGGGTCTATGAACACTGAAGCTTTCTTT	CASGTGSMNTEAFF
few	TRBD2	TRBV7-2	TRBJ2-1	TGTGCCAGCAGCTTAATGAGGACTAGCGGGAGCCTCAATGAGCAGTTCTTC	CASSLMRTSGSLNEQFF
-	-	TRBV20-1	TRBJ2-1	TGCAGTGAAGAAAAGGAGGGCAATGAGCAGTTCTTC	CSEEKEGNEQFF
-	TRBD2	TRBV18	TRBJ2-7	TGTGCCAGCTCACGTAATGATATCGGTCCTAGCGGGAGTGAAGAGCAGTACTTC	CASSRNDIGPSGSEEQYF
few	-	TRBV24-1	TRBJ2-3	TGTGCCACCAGTGGAGTTAAAGAAGGAACAGATACGCAGTATTTT	CATSGVKEGTDTQYF
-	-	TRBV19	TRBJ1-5	TGTGCCAGTAAGGGGGGATTTTCCGGGACATATTATCAGCCCCAGCATTTT	CASKGGFSGTYYQPQHF
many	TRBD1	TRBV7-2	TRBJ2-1	TGTGCCAGCAGCTCGGGACAGGCTTCCTACAATGAGCAGTTCTTC	CASSSGQASYNEQFF
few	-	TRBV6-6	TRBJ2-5	TGTGCCAGCGTATTAGTGAGTGGAGAGACCCAGTACTTC	CASVLVSGETQYF
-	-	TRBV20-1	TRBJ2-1	TGCAGCTCTTCCAGCAGCTCCTACAATGAGCAGTTCTTC	CSSSSSSYNEQFF
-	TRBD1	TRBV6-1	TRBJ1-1	TGTGCCAGCACCTCAGGGGGCGCAAACACTGAAGCTTTCTTT	CASTSGGANTEAFF
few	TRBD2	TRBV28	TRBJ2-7	TGTGCCAGCAGAGGACTAGCGGGAGCCCACGAGCAGTACTTC	CASRGLAGAHEQYF
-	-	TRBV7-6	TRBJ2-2	TGTGCCAGCAGCTTAGCGTATTCCACCGGGGAGCTGTTTTTT	CASSLAYSTGELFF
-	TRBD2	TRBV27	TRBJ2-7	TGTGCCAGCAGCAGGGGACTAGCGGGGACCTACGAGCAGTACTTC	CASSRGLAGTYEQYF
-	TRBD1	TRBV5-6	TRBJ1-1	TGTGCCAGCAGCTCTCGACAGGGGGCAGGGACTGAAGCTTTCTTT	CASSSRQGAGTEAFF
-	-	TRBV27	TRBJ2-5	TGTGCCAGCAGTTTATCTGGTTTCCAACAAGAGACCCAGTACTTC	CASSLSGFQQETQYF
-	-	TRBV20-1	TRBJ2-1	TGCAGTGCTAGAAGGATGGGATTGGGGAATGAGCAGTTCTTC	CSARRMGLGNEQFF
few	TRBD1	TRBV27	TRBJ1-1	TGTGCCAGCAGTTTTAGGGGACAGAGTAAAGCTTTCTTT	CASSFRGQSKAFF
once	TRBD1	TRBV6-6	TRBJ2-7	TGTGCCAGCAGTTACTCACGGCAGGGGGCATACGAGCAGTACTTC	CASSYSRQGAYEQYF
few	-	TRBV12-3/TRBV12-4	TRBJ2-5	TGTGCCAGCAGGGGGGGGGGAGGGGGGCAAGAGACCCAGTACTTC	CASRGGGGGQETQYF